These T cell receptor beta chains were read from a single sample in a study of T cell responses to AZD1222 COVID-19 vaccine. TCRdb keeps only in-frame clones here, not all; method: immunoSEQ multiplex PCR. The sample has about 130,000 clones, around 90% seen once. This specimen consisted of peripheral blood, obtained 28 days after the second AZD1222 dose. These receptor sequences come from an adult who received the AZD1222 COVID-19 vaccine. The CDR3 runs from the conserved cysteine through the conserved F or W. Fields, in order: J gene, D gene, clone size, V gene, CDR3 DNA, CDR3 protein. A D gene is named only where the DNA matches it firmly. For some rows the clone size is stated as once, few or many, or as a class when expanded; others skip it.

>TRBJ1-2|TRBD1|NA|TRBV5-1
TGCGCCAGCAGAATGGACAGGGTGAATGGCTACACCTTC
CASRMDRVNGYTF
>TRBJ2-3|NA|NA|TRBV7-3
TGTGCCAGCAGCTTGGCAGGGCGAGCGAGAGATACGCAGTATTTT
CASSLAGRARDTQYF
>TRBJ2-3|TRBD2|once|TRBV9
TGTGCCAGCAGCAAGACTAGCGGGGGCTCTAGCACAGATACGCAGTATTTT
CASSKTSGGSSTDTQYF
>TRBJ2-6|NA|NA|TRBV10-3
TGTGCCATCAACGGGGACTCTGGGGCCAACGTCCTGACTTTC
CAINGDSGANVLTF
>TRBJ1-6|NA|NA|TRBV27
TGTGCCACCAAGGGGGTCGGGTCACCCCTCCACTTT
CATKGVGSPLHF
>TRBJ2-7|TRBD1|once|TRBV6-2/TRBV6-3
TGTGCCAGCAGTTCCCTAATTTGGACAGGATCTTCCTACGAGCAGTACTTC
CASSSLIWTGSSYEQYF
>TRBJ1-1|TRBD1|NA|TRBV6-5
TGTGCCAGCAACCCGTCCGGGACAGGAATAGTTGAAGCTTTCTTT
CASNPSGTGIVEAFF
>TRBJ1-6|TRBD1|NA|TRBV9
TGTGCAACAGGGGAGAATTCACCCCTCCACTTT
CATGENSPLHF
>TRBJ2-3|NA|NA|TRBV28
TGTGCCAGCAGTACGCAGTGGGGCCGCACAGATACGCAGTATTTT
CASSTQWGRTDTQYF
>TRBJ1-3|TRBD1|once|TRBV5-6
TGTGCCAGCAGCTTTACAGGGGCTGGAAACACCATATATTTT
CASSFTGAGNTIYF
>TRBJ2-7|NA|NA|TRBV28
TGTGCCAGCAGTTTACTAGTCGGCGAGCAGTACTTC
CASSLLVGEQYF
>TRBJ2-7|TRBD2|NA|TRBV5-1
TGCGCCAGCAGCTTGGTGGTAGCGGGGACCTACGAGCAGTACTTC
CASSLVVAGTYEQYF
>TRBJ1-2|NA|NA|TRBV6-5
TGTGCCAGCAGACCCGACAGGAGGCAAAGCTATGGCTACACCTTC
CASRPDRRQSYGYTF
>TRBJ1-5|TRBD1|NA|TRBV2
TGTGCCAGCAGTGGGGTAACAGGGGTAAGCAATCAGCCCCAGCATTTT
CASSGVTGVSNQPQHF
>TRBJ2-1|TRBD2|NA|TRBV24-1
TGTGCCACCAGTGACGGATCGCGGGGGTTTGGGAATGAGCAGTTCTTC
CATSDGSRGFGNEQFF
>TRBJ2-7|NA|NA|TRBV2
TGTGCCAGCAGTGAATTCCGACCTTACTACGAGCAGTACTTC
CASSEFRPYYEQYF
>TRBJ2-2|NA|NA|TRBV24-1
TGTGCCACCAAGAACACCGGGGAGCTGTTTTTT
CATKNTGELFF
>TRBJ2-1|TRBD2|NA|TRBV7-9
TGTGCCAGCACCCCGGGGGGAAACTACAATGAGCAGTTCTTC
CASTPGGNYNEQFF
>TRBJ1-5|TRBD1|NA|TRBV9
TGTGCCAGCAGCGCTGGGACAGTAAATCAGCCCCAGCATTTT
CASSAGTVNQPQHF
>TRBJ2-4|TRBD2|NA|TRBV7-9
TGTGCCAGCAGCACCGGGACTAGCGGGAGGAGGGAAGCCAAAAACATTCAGTACTTC
CASSTGTSGRREAKNIQYF
>TRBJ2-2|NA|NA|TRBV7-3
TGTGCCAGCAGCTTAACTGGTTTGAGCACCGGGGAGCTGTTTTTT
CASSLTGLSTGELFF
>TRBJ2-1|TRBD2|NA|TRBV27
TGTGCCAGCAGTTTATTGGCGTCGGGACTAGCGCTGTACAATGAGCAGTTCTTC
CASSLLASGLALYNEQFF
>TRBJ2-7|TRBD1|NA|TRBV7-9
TGTGCCAGCAGCGACACTGACAGGGGGCCCTACGAGCAGTACTTC
CASSDTDRGPYEQYF
>TRBJ2-1|TRBD1|NA|TRBV14
TGTGCCAGCAGCGTAGCCAGGGGGCAGGAGCAGTTCTTC
CASSVARGQEQFF
>TRBJ1-4|NA|NA|TRBV6-6
TGTGCCAGCAGCCGGCGTGCAACTAATGAAAAACTGTTTTTT
CASSRRATNEKLFF
>TRBJ2-2|TRBD1|NA|TRBV7-2
TGTGCCAGCAGCTTAACCCTGGACAGGGCGAACACCGGGGAGCTGTTTTTT
CASSLTLDRANTGELFF
>TRBJ1-4|NA|NA|TRBV14
TGTGCCAGCAGCCAAATCAAGGGGAGCGGTGAAAAACTGTTTTTT
CASSQIKGSGEKLFF
>TRBJ2-7|NA|NA|TRBV30
TGTGCCTGGAGTCGGGCCGACACGCGAGAGCAGTACTTC
CAWSRADTREQYF
>TRBJ1-3|NA|NA|TRBV19
TGTGCCAGTACTCGGGACCGTGGAAACACCATATATTTT
CASTRDRGNTIYF
>TRBJ1-1|NA|NA|TRBV11-2
TGTGCCAGCAGCTTAGGGGGGATCACTGAAGCTTTCTTT
CASSLGGITEAFF
>TRBJ2-3|TRBD2|NA|TRBV7-3
TGTGCCAGCAGCCCGAGACTAGCGGGGGAGATCACAGATACGCAGTATTTT
CASSPRLAGEITDTQYF
>TRBJ2-7|NA|NA|TRBV5-6
TGTGCCAGCAGCTTGCGACTCGGAGCCTACGAGCAGTACTTC
CASSLRLGAYEQYF
>TRBJ1-2|NA|NA|TRBV28
TGTGCCAGCAGTGATCCGGGACGCCTGGGGGGTAGCTATGGCTACACCTTC
CASSDPGRLGGSYGYTF
>TRBJ2-7|NA|NA|TRBV10-3
TGTGCCATCAGTGAGTCGGTCAGGTCAGACGAGCAGTACTTC
CAISESVRSDEQYF
>TRBJ1-2|NA|once|TRBV28
TGTGCCAGCAGTTGGGCAAAATATGGCTACACCTTC
CASSWAKYGYTF
>TRBJ1-6|TRBD1|NA|TRBV7-9
TGTGCCAGCCAGAGGGACAGGCAGAATTCACCCCTCCACTTT
CASQRDRQNSPLHF
>TRBJ2-7|NA|NA|TRBV7-8
TGTGCCAGCAGCCCGAGGGTGGGTGGGGTGTTAGGCGAGCAGTACTTC
CASSPRVGGVLGEQYF
>TRBJ1-6|NA|NA|TRBV18
TGTGCCAGCTCACTGGGCCAGGGGAGAGGTTCACCCCTCCACTTT
CASSLGQGRGSPLHF
>TRBJ1-2|NA|NA|TRBV28
TGTGCCAGCAGCCGCGGGTATGGCTACACCTTC
CASSRGYGYTF
>TRBJ2-1|NA|NA|TRBV28
TGTGCCAGCGCGGAATTCGGGACTCGTGTTTACAATGAGCAGTTCTTC
CASAEFGTRVYNEQFF
>TRBJ1-1|NA|NA|TRBV6-5
TGTGCCAGCAGCCCCCGTGCAGGGAACACTGAAGCTTTCTTT
CASSPRAGNTEAFF
>TRBJ1-2|TRBD1|once|TRBV28
TGTGCCAGCAGAAGACAGGGGGGACACAGGGGCTATGGCTACACCTTC
CASRRQGGHRGYGYTF
>TRBJ1-1|NA|NA|TRBV18
TGTGCCAGCTCACAAGGAACTGGGACTGAAGCTTTCTTT
CASSQGTGTEAFF
>TRBJ2-5|NA|NA|TRBV11-2
TGTGCCAGCAGCTTGGCAGGGGCCCAAGAGACCCAGTACTTC
CASSLAGAQETQYF
>TRBJ2-7|NA|NA|TRBV28
TGTGCCAGCAGTTTACTAGCTACCTACGAGCAGTACTTC
CASSLLATYEQYF
>TRBJ1-5|NA|few|TRBV28
TGTGCCAGCAGTTTATCCGGGAGAGAGGACAATCAGCCCCAGCATTTT
CASSLSGREDNQPQHF
>TRBJ2-1|NA|once|TRBV13
TGTGCCAGCAGCTTAGTTCAGGGACGAGGGAATGAGCAGTTCTTC
CASSLVQGRGNEQFF
>TRBJ2-1|NA|NA|TRBV6-5
TGTGCCAGCAGTTATTTTAGGGGGGAGCAGTTCTTC
CASSYFRGEQFF
>TRBJ2-5|TRBD1|few|TRBV28
TGTGCCAGCAGTCCCGACCGGGACAGACAAGAGACCCAGTACTTC
CASSPDRDRQETQYF
>TRBJ1-3|NA|NA|TRBV7-9
TGTGCCAGCAGCTTAAGGGGCATCTCTGGAAACACCATATATTTT
CASSLRGISGNTIYF
>TRBJ2-5|NA|NA|TRBV19
TGTGCCAGTAGTATAGCGGGCAGCCAAGAGACCCAGTACTTC
CASSIAGSQETQYF
>TRBJ1-2|NA|NA|TRBV18
TGTGCCAGCTCACCACTTGGGGCTCCAATCCCAGATGGCTACACCTTC
CASSPLGAPIPDGYTF
>TRBJ1-4|TRBD1|NA|TRBV4-2
TGTGCCAGCAGCAAACACAGGGGGCGGGATGAAAAACTGTTTTTT
CASSKHRGRDEKLFF
>TRBJ2-5|NA|NA|TRBV5-1
TGCGCCAGCAGCTTGCAAGGCCAGTACCAAGAGACCCAGTACTTC
CASSLQGQYQETQYF
>TRBJ2-3|NA|NA|TRBV3-1/TRBV3-2
TGTGCCAGCAGCCAAGACCCCACAGATACGCAGTATTTT
CASSQDPTDTQYF
>TRBJ1-1|NA|NA|TRBV13
TGTGCCAGCAGCCTATCCAAGACGGGAACGAACACTGAAGCTTTCTTT
CASSLSKTGTNTEAFF
>TRBJ2-3|NA|NA|TRBV13
TGTGCCAGCAGCCCCCCCGTCACAGATACGCAGTATTTT
CASSPPVTDTQYF
>TRBJ2-5|NA|few|TRBV12-3/TRBV12-4
TGTGCCAGCAGTCCCCGTTCAACCCAGTACTTC
CASSPRSTQYF
>TRBJ1-2|NA|NA|TRBV24-1
TGTGCCACCAGTGATGAGGGGGTCCGTGGCTACACCTTC
CATSDEGVRGYTF